Described below is a single TCR beta chain sequence and its context. Its specificity is not known. One end of the junction does not line up with germline, which may come from a read error. Germline values: CDR1 SSHAT, CDR2 FNYEAQ (reference sequence). There are 13 residues in the CDR3. The study's findings and limits: The TCR gene usage of tumor memory CD4+ T cells clustered together with blood and lymph node memory CD4+ cells and with lymph node naive CD4+ cells. Tumor Tregs overlapped most with tumor, then blood, naive CD4+ cells.

After constant-region reverse-primer amplification, full-length variable regions underwent semi-nested PCR with Nested Universal Primer A. MiXCR, applied by TCRdb to the 5' RACE reads, yields one record per CDR3 protein. This sample carries tens of thousands of distinct CDR3 sequences, around a quarter of them seen once, and the ten largest clones take approximately 3%. The source material was tumor-infiltrating memory CD4+ T cells sorted from the breast tumor. Sample subset: memory CD4+ T cells, CD4+CD45RO+CD25-. The rearrangement uses TRBV7-7 and TRBJ2-1; D unresolved. The receptor comes from a female donor with breast cancer. As DNA, the CDR3 is TGTGCTAGCAGTCCCAACCCCTACAATGAGCAGTTCTTC. Encoded protein: CASSPNPYNEQFF.